This TCR beta chain derives from a study of shared clonotypes between healthy human individuals. The method was immunoSEQ multiplex PCR; TCRdb's version includes in-frame clones alone and lacks a portion of them. The sample shows approximately 480,000 clones, approximately 79% of them seen only once. Study-wide results and limits: The diversity represented, both genetic and in exposure history, was limited by few donors.

The germline V gene has CDR1 LNHNV and CDR2 YYDKDF (reference sequence). CDR3 length equals 14 residues. V dropped 5 bases and J dropped 0 bases, with 8 bases sitting between them. In the case of this clone: Its antigen is not identified.

This sequence originates from a woman between 35 and 50 years old in good health. Some clones in this sample may be carry-over from other donors' samples. The sample comprised PBMCs. The V gene is TRBV15, the J gene TRBJ1-3; D not certain. The DNA of the CDR3 is TGTGCCACCAGCGCACGGCACTCTGGAAACACCATATATTTT. Translating it yields CATSARHSGNTIYF.